This TCR beta chain originates from a study of shared clonotypes between healthy human individuals. The protocol was immunoSEQ multiplex PCR, while the TCRdb copy is restricted to in-frame clones and leaves out a portion. The table shows roughly 490,000 clones, with roughly 85% occurring only once. This clonotype was sampled from a woman between 40 and 55 years old in good health. Some clones in this sample may be carry-over from other donors' samples. The sample comprised PBMCs.

The CDR3: CASSEALGFYNEQFF. DNA for the CDR3: TGTGCCAGCAGTGAAGCTTTGGGGTTCTACAATGAGCAGTTCTTC. The chain recombines TRBV2 with TRBJ2-1; the D is unclear. V was pared by 0 bases and J by 3 bases, with 9 bases between. Germline CDR1 is SNHLY and CDR2 is FYNNEI. The CDR3 length is 15 residues.